This T cell receptor beta chain was retrieved from a study of graft-versus-host responses after intestinal transplantation. Across the study: Recipients underwent multivisceral, liver-intestinal, or isolated intestinal transplants.

Sequenced by immunoSEQ multiplex PCR; TCRdb stores in-frame clones only, minus some. The sample has 81,000 or so clones; 85% to 95% are singletons. V was pared by 6 bases and J by 6 bases, with 8 bases between. Per germline, CDR1 MNHEY and CDR2 SMNVEV (reference sequence). This CDR3 spans 12 amino acids. As to this clone: Antigen: not known.

The chain links TRBV27 to TRBJ2-2; no definite D call. The receptor comes from a human donor who was the organ donor for an intestinal transplant. Source: unstimulated CD8+ T cells sorted from spleen or lymph node cells, taken before transplant. The CDR3 region has the DNA TGTGCCAGCAGCCCTAGTGCCGGGGAGCTGTTTTTT. Translating it yields CASSPSAGELFF.